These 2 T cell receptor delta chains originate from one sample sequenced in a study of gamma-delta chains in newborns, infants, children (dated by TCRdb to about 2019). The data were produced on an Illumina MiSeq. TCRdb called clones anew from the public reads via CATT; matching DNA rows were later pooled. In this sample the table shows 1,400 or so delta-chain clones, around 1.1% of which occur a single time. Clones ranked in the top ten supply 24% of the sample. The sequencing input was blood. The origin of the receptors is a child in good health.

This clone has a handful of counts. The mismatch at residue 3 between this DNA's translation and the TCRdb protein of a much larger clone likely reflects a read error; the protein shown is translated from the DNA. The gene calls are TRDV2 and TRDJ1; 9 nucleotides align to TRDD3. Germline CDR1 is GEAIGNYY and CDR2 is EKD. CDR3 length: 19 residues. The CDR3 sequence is CASDTVGTGGRLYTDKLIF. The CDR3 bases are TGTGCCAGTGACACCGTGGGAACTGGGGGACGACTGTACACCGATAAACTCATCTTT.

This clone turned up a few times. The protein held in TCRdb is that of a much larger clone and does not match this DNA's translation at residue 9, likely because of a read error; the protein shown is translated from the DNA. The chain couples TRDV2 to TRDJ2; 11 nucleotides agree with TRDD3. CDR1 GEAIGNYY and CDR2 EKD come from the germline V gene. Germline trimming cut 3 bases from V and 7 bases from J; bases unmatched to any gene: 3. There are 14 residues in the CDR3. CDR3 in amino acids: CACDVLGDIAQLFF. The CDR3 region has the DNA TGTGCCTGTGACGTACTGGGGGATATAGCACAACTCTTCTTT.